One TCR beta chain is described in this entry. The antigen remains undetermined. Given a much more abundant clone one base away, this may be a read error. Amplified material comprised TCR beta CDR3 regions derived from RNA transcripts. Following a first-round RT-PCR that used HTBI primers, a second-round multiplex PCR was carried out. TCRdb analysed the multiplex PCR reads with MiXCR anew, one entry per CDR3 protein. Among about 1.2 million distinct CDR3 sequences listed, roughly 35% were seen once. These data originate in a study of Graves' ophthalmopathy and Graves' hyperthyroidism. Study-level findings and limits: Most thyroid-expanded clonotypes exceeding 0.001 frequency were also found in blood. The model predicted ophthalmopathy progression with about 71% sensitivity and around 74% specificity.

The CDR3 covers 14 residues. V shed 2 bases and J shed 7 bases, with 12 bases lying between them. Sequencing was performed on peripheral blood or thyroid tissue (not recorded which). This TCR derives from an adult man with Graves' hyperthyroidism. The J gene is TRBJ1-5, the V gene TRBV12-3 or TRBV12-4; D unclear. The CDR3 loop is CASSLSSLHQPQHF. The CDR3 DNA reads as TGTGCCAGCAGTTTAAGCTCCTTGCACCAGCCCCAGCATTTT.